Sequencing of this TCR beta chain was carried out in a study of cytomegalovirus exposure and HLA in healthy donors. About the research overall: The 100 to 150 validation repertoires, a later analysis reported, used the same platform as the 550 to 700 repertoires from the first cohort.

Notes on the study in general: Researchers catalogued about 160 TCR beta chains as cytomegalovirus-associated. A few of the chains that were CMV-associated were confirmed in vitro to be specific for CMV antigens.

The ends lost 3 bases at V and 7 bases at J; junction bases unmatched: 16. This CDR3 contains 18 residues. The V gene's germline CDR1 is SEHNR and CDR2 FQNEAQ (reference sequence). Profiling relied on immunoSEQ multiplex PCR, and the TCRdb table lists in-frame clones only, not all of them. The table lists about 120,000 clones, about 84% of them singletons. As to this clone: The antigen is undetermined.

V is TRBV7-9 and J is TRBJ2-1; 9 positions agree with TRBD2. This receptor was identified in a woman aged 25 to 39 in good health and CMV-seronegative. The specimen was PBMCs. The CDR3 nucleotides are TGTGCCAGCAGCTTTAAAGCCCGGGTAGCGGGGGCGAGAAATGAGCAGTTCTTC. This translates into CASSFKARVAGARNEQFF.